This T cell receptor beta chain derives from a study of breast tumors, draining lymph nodes, adjacent tissues. Study results and caveats: Tumor TCR diversity was below lymph nodes but above nontumor tissue. The data were judged consistent with most tumor T cells coming from lymph node and expanding in tumor. Tumor and nontumor repertoires were significantly more similar in luminal-like than in basal-like breast cancer.

The CDR3 consists of 17 residues. Per germline, CDR1 SGHTA and CDR2 FQGNSA. J gave up 0 bases and V 1 base, and 8 bases lay outside the gene matches. MiXCR was run by TCRdb on the multiplex PCR reads, yielding one entry per CDR3 protein. The profile shows under 300,000 distinct CDR3 sequences, around 35% of them singletons. In regard to this clonotype: Its antigen is not known.

Breast cancer patients provided tissue from their axillary draining lymph nodes. The TCR was taken from a female donor with breast cancer. Some clones in this sample may be carry-over from other donors' samples. Material: axillary lymph node tissue. The gene calls are TRBV7-2 and TRBJ2-7, with 8 positions matching TRBD2. The CDR3 is CASSLEATGTSSYEQYF. CDR3 coding DNA: TGTGCCAGCAGCTTAGAAGCTACCGGGACTAGCTCCTACGAGCAGTACTTC.